The entry below describes one T cell receptor beta chain. Its target is not known. A multiplex PCR was run with 60 Vbeta primers and 13 Jbeta primers. Using immunoSEQ multiplex PCR, the repertoire was profiled, and TCRdb retains in-frame clones only, with some absent. The sample shows a few hundred thousand clones, roughly 80% of them seen only once. Germline CDR1 reads PRHDT; CDR2 reads FYEKMQ (reference sequence). The CDR3 totals 16 residues. V was clipped by 5 bases and J by 0 bases; unmatched bases: 8. The data stem from a study of cytomegalovirus exposure and HLA in healthy donors. Across the whole study: Unique TCRs from HLA-typed donors, about 85 million of them, were held in an early data release.

Study-wide results and limits: Later analysis identified about 17,000 TCR beta sequences associated with HLA alleles, using a false discovery rate threshold of 0.05.

Sequencing was performed on PBMCs. The V and J genes are TRBV13 and TRBJ2-3, with TRBD2 matching 7 bases. The receptor comes from a man between 25 and 39 years old in good health and CMV-seronegative. CDR3 protein: CASSAGGSSSTDTQYF. CDR3 DNA: TGTGCCAGCAGCGCCGGGGGGTCCTCTAGCACAGATACGCAGTATTTT.